The 12 T cell receptor beta chains given below trace back to one sample, sequenced in a study of T-cell memory formation after mild COVID-19. TCRdb independently ran MiXCR on the 5' RACE reads; one entry per CDR3 protein. This sample has 350,000 to 500,000 distinct CDR3 sequences, with about 20% found just once. Specimen: PBMCs or a T cell subset sorted from them (not recorded which). Receptors originate from an adult woman who had mild COVID-19 (a few samples of this study predate the infection). Cell type and time point are not known.

This clonotype was counted only a few times. The CDR3 coding sequence is TGCGCCAGCAGCTCCGTTGGAGGGACCTCTGAAGCTTTCTTT. Protein sequence: CASSSVGGTSEAFF. The J gene is TRBJ1-1, the V gene TRBV5-1; perhaps TRBD1 as D (5 bases). This CDR3 spans 14 amino acids. Per the germline V gene, CDR1 is SGHRS and CDR2 is YFSETQ. The V end was cut by 3 bases, the J end by 6 bases, with 15 bases between.

The CDR3 region is CSASWRTGGSIEAFF. The CDR3 region has the DNA TGCAGTGCTAGTTGGAGGACAGGGGGGAGCATTGAAGCTTTCTTT. The chain recombines TRBV20-1 with TRBJ1-1; 10 bases line up with TRBD1. The germline gives CDR1 DFQATT, CDR2 SNEGSKA (reference sequence). The CDR3 is 15 residues long. Trimming took 3 bases from V and 7 from J; bases not matched to a gene: 11.

This clonotype was seen ten or more times. The chain recombines TRBV5-1 with TRBJ2-1; D ambiguous. Deletions cut 5 bases from V and 0 bases from J, with 6 bases between. This CDR3 is built from 13 residues. Germline V lookup: CDR1 SGHRS, CDR2 YFSETQ. This CDR3 reads CASRLDSYNEQFF. The CDR3 DNA sequence: TGCGCCAGCAGGCTAGACTCCTACAATGAGCAGTTCTTC. The variable domain in full, completed from reference TRBV5-1 and TRBJ2-1, reads KAGVTQTPRYLIKTRGQQVTLSCSPISGHRSVSWYQQTPGQGLQFLFEYFSETQRNKGNFPGRFSGRQFSNSRSEMNVSTLELGDSALYLCASRLDSYNEQFFGPGTRLTVL.

This clonotype came up many times. The V gene is TRBV19, the J gene TRBJ1-5, with D possibly TRBD1 on 6 matching bases. CDR3 length: 18 residues. Trimming removed 1 base from V and 2 bases from J, with 18 bases in between. Per germline, CDR1 LNHDA and CDR2 SQIVND (reference sequence). The CDR3 DNA is TGTGCCAGTAGTATAGGCAGGGGAGTCTTAGATGGCAATCAGCCCCAGCATTTT. Protein product: CASSIGRGVLDGNQPQHF.

This clonotype came up many times. This sequence joins TRBV5-1 and TRBJ2-1; D remains ambiguous. Germline values: CDR1 SGHRS, CDR2 YFSETQ. This CDR3 has 14 amino acids. V lost 5 bases to trimming and J lost 1 base, with 10 bases between them. CDR3 nucleotides: TGCGCCAGCAGAAACGATGGGTCCTACAATGAGCAGTTCTTC. Translation: CASRNDGSYNEQFF.

This clonotype showed up just a few times. The rearrangement links TRBV18 to TRBJ1-1; 10 bases agree with TRBD1. Germline V gene sequence: CDR1 KGHSH, CDR2 LQKENI. The CDR3 consists of 17 residues. J gave up 1 base and V 3 bases, and 8 bases lay outside the gene matches. The CDR3 DNA follows: TGTGCCAGCTCACCCCCGACAGGGGGCTTTGGGAACACTGAAGCTTTCTTT. This gives the protein CASSPPTGGFGNTEAFF.

This clonotype was counted only a few times. The chain joins TRBV5-1 to TRBJ1-1; a possible D gene is TRBD1 (6 bases). CDR3 length equals 15 residues. Germline CDR1 reads SGHRS; CDR2 reads YFSETQ. V lost 4 bases and J 5 bases, leaving 18 bases between the germline ends. CDR3 region: CASSVGSGAQTEAFF. For the CDR3, the DNA is TGCGCCAGCAGCGTGGGGTCAGGGGCACAAACTGAAGCTTTCTTT.

This chain links TRBV20-1 with TRBJ2-5; D ambiguous. Trimming pared 6 bases from V and 0 bases from J, leaving 17 bases between. The germline gives CDR1 DFQATT, CDR2 SNEGSKA (reference sequence). The CDR3 is made up of 15 amino acids. The CDR3 DNA reads TGCAGTGCCAAGGGCACCCTCGTGTACCAAGAGACCCAGTACTTC. It encodes CSAKGTLVYQETQYF.

The V call is TRBV12-3 or TRBV12-4, the J call TRBJ1-6, with unresolved D. This CDR3 is built from 14 residues. V gave up 6 bases and J gave up 8 bases, with 14 bases separating them. The CDR3 is CASSRTVRDSPLHF. Here the CDR3 DNA reads TGTGCCAGCAGCCGGACGGTGAGAGATTCACCCCTCCACTTT.

This clonotype was seen only a few times. V usage is TRBV7-2 and J usage is TRBJ1-1, with D unresolved. Germline V lookup: CDR1 SGHTA, CDR2 FQGNSA. Between the trimmed V and J ends, which lost 4 bases and 1 base, there was a span of 13 bases. CDR3 size: 15 residues. CDR3 residues: CASSSRPNGNTEAFF. The DNA of the CDR3 is TGTGCCAGCAGCTCCCGACCGAACGGGAACACTGAAGCTTTCTTT.

The rearrangement links TRBV6-5 to TRBJ2-7, with 7 bases that match TRBD1. V was pared by 6 bases and J by 3 bases, with 2 bases of the junction left unmatched. Germline V gene data show CDR1 as MNHEY and CDR2 as SVGAGI. This CDR3 contains 12 residues. The CDR3 loop reads CASRGTVYEQYF. CDR3 bases: TGTGCCAGCAGGGGGACAGTCTACGAGCAGTACTTC.

There are many counts of this clonotype. At one boundary the junction diverges from the germline segment, which might be a read error. The chain employs TRBV5-1 and TRBJ1-2; D is unresolved. This CDR3 contains 13 residues. Germline V CDR1 and CDR2: SGHRS, YFSETQ. CDR3 in amino acids: CASSPGGDYGYTF. CDR3 DNA sequence: TGTGCCAGCTCACCAGGAGGTGACTATGGCTACACCTTC. Drawing the rest from reference TRBV5-1 and TRBJ1-2, the complete variable domain is KAGVTQTPRYLIKTRGQQVTLSCSPISGHRSVSWYQQTPGQGLQFLFEYFSETQRNKGNFPGRFSGRQFSNSRSEMNVSTLELGDSALYLCASSPGGDYGYTFGSGTRLTVV.